A single sample is the source of the 23 T cell receptor beta chains below, sequenced in a study of T cells in Graves' hyperthyroidism and ophthalmopathy. Researchers took RNA transcripts and amplified the TCR beta CDR3 regions from them. With the HTBI primer set, the TCR CDR3 went through a first round of RT-PCR. Each CDR3 protein gets one entry after TCRdb re-called the multiplex PCR reads with MiXCR. Among roughly 420,000 distinct CDR3 sequences listed, 15% to 18% were seen once. The sequencing input was blood. The source is a woman under 30 with Graves' hyperthyroidism.

V usage is TRBV4-2 and J usage is TRBJ2-5, with 7 bases aligning to TRBD1. V gave up 4 bases and J gave up 4 bases; unmatched junction bases: 6. The CDR3 extends over 14 amino acids. Germline V gene sequence: CDR1 LGHNA, CDR2 YNFKEQ. The CDR3 coding sequence is TGTGCCAGCAGCCTAGGGACAGCCCCAGAGACCCAGTACTTC. It is translated as CASSLGTAPETQYF.

Concerning this clonotype: This may arise from a read error, as a much more abundant clone is one base away. The CDR3 DNA follows: TGTGCCAGCAGCGTAATCTCTCTTGGCTCTGGAAACACCATATATTTT. Protein: CASSVISLGSGNTIYF. J is TRBJ1-3 and V is TRBV9; D gene unclear. The CDR3 has 16 residues. Germline assignment: CDR1 SGDLS and CDR2 YYNGEE. Trimming left V 1 base short and J 0 bases short, with 11 bases between.

With respect to this clonotype: A junction end diverges from the germline sequence, so it may reflect a read error. The chain joins TRBV6-2 or TRBV6-3 to TRBJ2-5; 7 bases are a match to TRBD1. Germline V gene lookup returns CDR1 MNHEY and CDR2 SVGEGT. This CDR3 is built from 16 residues. The CDR3 DNA sequence: TGTGCCAGCAGTTACACAGGGGCTAAGTACCAAGAGACCCGGTACTTC. Its protein is CASSYTGAKYQETRYF.

This clonotype showed up many times. The gene calls are TRBV11-2 and TRBJ2-1; 8 bases fit TRBD2. The ends lost 5 bases at V and 4 bases at J; junction bases unmatched: 7. Germline V lookup: CDR1 SGHAT, CDR2 FQNNGV. The CDR3 length is 15 residues. CDR3 sequence: CASSPAGAGYNEQFF. CDR3 sequence (DNA): TGTGCCAGCAGCCCAGCGGGAGCAGGGTACAATGAGCAGTTCTTC.

This clonotype has a count of ten or more. This chain links TRBV20-1 with TRBJ2-2, with 14 bases identical to TRBD2. The germline gives CDR1 DFQATT, CDR2 SNEGSKA (reference sequence). The CDR3 length is 20 residues. Trimming took 2 bases from V and 0 from J; bases not matched to a gene: 11. CDR3 amino acids: CSARPIPTSGRAANTGELFF. The DNA of the CDR3 is TGCAGTGCTAGACCGATACCGACTAGCGGGAGGGCCGCGAACACCGGGGAGCTGTTTTTT.

This clonotype was observed at least ten times. This chain links TRBV29-1 with TRBJ2-7; D possibly uses TRBD1 or TRBD2 (5 bases each). The germline gives CDR1 SQVTM, CDR2 ANQGSEA. V dropped 2 bases and J dropped 6 bases, with 14 bases sitting between them. The CDR3 has 13 residues. CDR3 coding DNA: TGCAGCGTTGAACGGGACGGAACGAGCGAGCAGTACTTC. This sequence encodes CSVERDGTSEQYF.

J is TRBJ2-1 and V is TRBV27, with 12 bases identical to TRBD1. The V gene's germline CDR1 is MNHEY and CDR2 SMNVEV (reference sequence). This CDR3 has 23 residues. V was clipped by 2 bases and J by 8 bases; unmatched bases: 28. This CDR3 is CASSLQTGTGGFLRRGRADEQFF. The DNA of the CDR3 is TGTGCCAGCAGTTTACAAACCGGGACAGGGGGCTTCCTTCGGCGCGGGAGGGCCGATGAGCAGTTCTTC.

Ten or more counts support this clonotype. This rearrangement joins TRBV7-3 to TRBJ2-2; TRBD2 agrees at 9 bases. Losses at the gene ends were 5 bases for V and 3 bases for J; bases not matched to a gene: 7. The CDR3 extends over 16 amino acids. Germline CDR1 and CDR2: SGHTA and FQGTGA. CDR3 DNA: TGTGCCAGCAGCGCAAAGACTAGCGGTTACACCGGGGAGCTGTTTTTT. Protein: CASSAKTSGYTGELFF. The full variable domain, in which reference TRBV7-3 and TRBJ2-2 provide the parts outside the CDR3, is GAGVSQTPSNKVTEKGKYVELRCDPISGHTALYWYRQSLGQGPEFLIYFQGTGAADDSGLPNDRFFAVRPEGSVSTLKIQRTERGDSAVYLCASSAKTSGYTGELFFGEGSRLTVL.

A few counts support this clonotype. A much larger clone sits a single nucleotide away, making a read error possible. The rearrangement uses TRBV12-3 or TRBV12-4 and TRBJ2-3; TRBD2 agrees at 7 bases. The CDR3 sequence is 17 residues long. With 5 bases clipped from V and 3 bases from J, the junction kept 14 bases outside the gene matches. The CDR3 DNA sequence: TGTGCCAGCAGTCCTCGGACTGGCGGGAGTAATACAGATACGCAGTATTTT. Translated: CASSPRTGGSNTDTQYF.

The sample holds a few counts of this clonotype. The rearrangement uses TRBV28 and TRBJ2-1; 11 bases are a match to TRBD2. V lost 8 bases and J lost 8; bases outside the gene matches: 5. Germline lookup yields CDR1 MDHEN and CDR2 SYDVKM. The CDR3 length is 13 residues. The CDR3: CASQDSGRDEQFF. The CDR3 DNA reads as TGTGCCAGCCAGGATAGCGGGAGGGATGAGCAGTTCTTC.

This clonotype was detected a few times. This chain joins TRBV27 and TRBJ2-7, with 13 bases that match TRBD2. The CDR3 length is 15 residues. J was trimmed by 4 bases and V by 10 bases; bases with no gene match: 10. The germline V gene has CDR1 MNHEY and CDR2 SMNVEV (reference sequence). The CDR3 protein is CANRPTSGGRYEQYF. CDR3 DNA: TGTGCCAACAGGCCGACTAGCGGGGGGCGTTACGAGCAGTACTTC.

This clonotype has ten or more counts. The V and J genes are TRBV20-1 and TRBJ2-7, with 10 bases lining up with TRBD2. The CDR3 has 15 residues. Per germline, CDR1 DFQATT and CDR2 SNEGSKA (reference sequence). V lost 4 bases and J lost 2; bases outside the gene matches: 8. The chain's CDR3 is CSAKNLAGDTYEQYF. The CDR3 bases are TGCAGTGCTAAAAATCTAGCGGGGGACACCTACGAGCAGTACTTC.

This clonotype showed up many times. CDR3 region: CASSATGTGTGQPQHF. The CDR3 nucleotides read TGTGCCAGCAGCGCAACCGGGACAGGTACGGGTCAGCCCCAGCATTTT. This chain uses TRBV7-2 with TRBJ1-5, with 8 bases identical to TRBD1. J was trimmed by 6 bases and V by 5 bases; bases with no gene match: 12. This CDR3 spans 16 amino acids. Germline V CDR1 and CDR2: SGHTA, FQGNSA. The entire variable domain, with the rest obtained from reference TRBV7-2 and TRBJ1-5, is as follows: GAGVSQSPSNKVTEKGKDVELRCDPISGHTALYWYRQSLGQGLEFLIYFQGNSAPDKSGLPSDRFSAERTGGSVSTLTIQRTQQEDSAVYLCASSATGTGTGQPQHFGDGTRLSIL.

This clonotype was detected many times. The rearrangement joins TRBV7-8 to TRBJ2-1; possibly TRBD2 for D (7 bases). Between the trimmed V and J ends, which lost 5 bases and 0 bases, there was a span of 11 bases. The CDR3 has 15 residues. Germline-derived CDR1 and CDR2 are SGHVS and FQNEAQ. The CDR3 is CASSPRGGSYNEQFF. As DNA, the CDR3 is TGTGCCAGCAGCCCGAGGGGGGGCTCCTACAATGAGCAGTTCTTC.

The chain carries TRBV5-1 and TRBJ2-1; D not certain. Per germline, CDR1 SGHRS and CDR2 YFSETQ. With 5 bases removed from V and 2 bases from J, the gap between germline ends came to 17 bases. The CDR3 consists of 16 residues. CDR3 residues: CASSIGPLGTYNEQFF. The CDR3 DNA is TGCGCCAGCAGTATCGGACCCTTAGGAACCTACAATGAGCAGTTCTTC.

This clonotype was observed at least ten times. The J gene is TRBJ2-2, the V gene TRBV5-1; unclear D gene. Trimming left V 2 bases short and J 3 bases short, with 11 bases between. Per the germline V gene, CDR1 is SGHRS and CDR2 is YFSETQ. This CDR3 has 15 amino acids. Written as DNA, the CDR3 is TGCGCCAGCAGCTTCGAGAACTTTTACACCGGGGAGCTGTTTTTT. Protein product: CASSFENFYTGELFF.

This clonotype has ten or more counts. J is TRBJ2-7 and V is TRBV28; 8 bases map to TRBD2. The germline V gene encodes CDR1 MDHEN and CDR2 SYDVKM. There are 14 residues in the CDR3. The V segment lost 2 bases and the J segment 6 bases; nucleotides outside the gene matches: 6. CDR3 bases: TGTGCCAGCAGTTTAGGACTAGCTTTGTCCGAGCAGTACTTC. Translation gives CASSLGLALSEQYF.

Remarks on this clonotype: Given a much more abundant clone one base away, this may be a read error. This chain links TRBV13 with TRBJ1-3; D unresolved. Germline V gene sequence: CDR1 PRHDT, CDR2 FYEKMQ (reference sequence). The CDR3 has 12 residues. CDR3: CASSTRKNTIHF. The CDR3 bases are TGTGCCAGCAGCACTCGAAAAAACACCATACATTTT.

This clonotype occurred many times. For the CDR3, the DNA is TGTGCCAGCACCCCTTTGATCAGGGGCGAGACCCAGTACTTC. Translated: CASTPLIRGETQYF. This rearrangement joins TRBV28 to TRBJ2-5, with a weak D call TRBD1 (6 bases). This CDR3 is 14 amino acids long. The V gene lost 7 bases and the J gene lost 5 bases, with 17 bases spanning the gap. Germline CDR1 is MDHEN and CDR2 is SYDVKM.

About this clonotype itself: Since no conserved phenylalanine or tryptophan closes the CDR3, a read error is the likely cause. CDR3: CASLGGRGETQYL. The DNA of the CDR3 is TGTGCCAGCCTCGGGGGGAGGGGAGAGACCCAGTACCTC. The rearrangement links TRBV12-3 or TRBV12-4 to TRBJ2-5; 7 bases fit TRBD2. The CDR3 covers 13 residues. V shed 8 bases, J shed 4 bases, and the junction held 7 bases outside the gene matches.

In its sample, this clonotype was seen many times. V is TRBV13 and J is TRBJ2-1; 12 bases align to TRBD2. The CDR3 totals 18 residues. CDR1 and CDR2 from the germline V gene are PRHDT and FYEKMQ (reference sequence). V lost 1 base and J lost 4; bases outside the gene matches: 8. The CDR3 loop reads CASSLESSGRDGYNEQFF. In nucleotides, the CDR3 is TGTGCCAGCAGCTTAGAGTCTAGCGGGAGGGATGGTTACAATGAGCAGTTCTTC.

CDR3 in amino acids: CASSQGTVTGELFF. The DNA of the CDR3 is TGTGCCAGCAGCCAAGGGACAGTGACCGGGGAGCTGTTTTTT. The chain recombines TRBV3-1 with TRBJ2-2, with D maybe TRBD1 (6 bases). Per the germline V gene, CDR1 is LGHDT and CDR2 is YNNKEL (reference sequence). V lost 1 base and J 5 bases, leaving 8 bases between the germline ends. The CDR3 loop spans 14 amino acids.

This clonotype was seen more than once but under ten times. The conserved final phenylalanine or tryptophan is absent from the CDR3, which likely points to a read error. The CDR3 loop is CASSLKGHPQHL. Here the CDR3 DNA reads TGTGCCAGCAGCCTTAAGGGGCACCCCCAGCATCTT. The chain has TRBV6-1 and TRBJ1-5; weak D call: TRBD1 (5 bases). Germline-derived CDR1 and CDR2 are MNHNS and SASEGT. The CDR3 has 12 residues. V lost 6 bases, J lost 10 bases, and 13 bases lay in between.